The 12 T cell receptor beta chains reported below all come from one sample, sequenced in a study of response to subunit inactivated influenza vaccine. MiXCR, applied by TCRdb to the RT-PCR reads, yields one record per CDR3 protein. In the table there are hundreds of thousands of distinct CDR3 sequences, 13% of which are singletons. Specimen: PBMCs from blood, collected about 6 weeks after vaccination. The source of these receptors is a man in his fifties or sixties who received an inactivated influenza vaccine.

The chain joins TRBV20-1 to TRBJ2-3; 7 bases agree with TRBD1. With 0 bases clipped from V and 0 bases from J, the junction kept 6 bases outside the gene matches. There are 16 residues in the CDR3. Germline lookup yields CDR1 DFQATT and CDR2 SNEGSKA (reference sequence). The CDR3 is CSARDRQGHSTDTQYF. In DNA form, the CDR3 reads TGCAGTGCTAGAGACCGACAGGGCCATAGCACAGATACGCAGTATTTT.

This clonotype was picked up a small number of times. The genes are TRBV9 and TRBJ2-5; 8 positions match TRBD2. The V and J ends lost 0 bases and 1 base, in that order; junction bases with no gene match: 2. The CDR3 is 15 amino acids. CDR1 and CDR2 (germline): SGDLS, YYNGEE. CDR3 sequence (DNA): TGTGCCAGCAGCGTAGAAACTAGCGGCCAAGAGACCCAGTACTTC. This translates into CASSVETSGQETQYF.

In its sample, this clonotype was seen a few times. The chain has TRBV7-2 and TRBJ2-7; D gene ambiguous. CDR3 length equals 11 residues. V lost 5 bases and J 4 bases, leaving 6 bases between the germline ends. Germline CDR1 SGHTA, CDR2 FQGNSA. CDR3 sequence: CASSKGYEQYF. The CDR3 DNA sequence: TGTGCCAGCAGCAAGGGTTACGAGCAGTACTTC.

The rearrangement uses TRBV24-1 and TRBJ2-5; no clear D. The CDR3 contains 16 residues. CDR1 and CDR2 (germline): KGHDR, SFDVKD. V lost 0 bases and J 2 bases, leaving 12 bases between the germline ends. CDR3 residues: CATSDLSKQRQETQYF. CDR3 sequence (DNA): TGTGCCACCAGTGATTTGTCAAAGCAGAGACAAGAGACCCAGTACTTC.

About this clonotype: One end of the junction varies from germline; a read error may be responsible. J is TRBJ2-5 and V is TRBV12-3 or TRBV12-4, with a weak D call TRBD2 (7 bases). The CDR3 has 18 amino acids. Here the CDR3 reads CACSLRPSIYREGETQYF. In nucleotides, the CDR3 is TGTGCCTGCAGTTTACGACCCTCGATTTACAGGGAGGGGGAGACCCAGTACTTC.

This chain connects TRBV12-3 or TRBV12-4 to TRBJ2-2, with no clear D. This CDR3 has 13 amino acids. Trimming stripped 6 bases from V and 4 bases from J, with 9 bases between. For the CDR3, the DNA is TGTGCCAGCAGGGTTAGCAGCACCGGGGAGCTGTTTTTT. As protein: CASRVSSTGELFF.

V usage is TRBV29-1 and J usage is TRBJ1-2; TRBD1 aligns across 7 bases. CDR1 and CDR2 from the germline V gene are SQVTM and ANQGSEA. The CDR3 is 13 amino acids. J lost 6 bases, V lost 7 bases, and 11 bases had no gene match. CDR3 nucleotides: TGCAGCGCGGCAGGGGACAGTGTAAATGGCTACACCTTC. Translated, it gives CSAAGDSVNGYTF.

The rearrangement links TRBV18 to TRBJ2-5, with D possibly TRBD1 on 7 matching bases. V gave up 3 bases and J gave up 4 bases, with 12 bases separating them. This CDR3 comprises 14 residues. Germline values: CDR1 KGHSH, CDR2 LQKENI. CDR3 sequence reads: CASSPAQGGETQYF. The CDR3 nucleotides read TGTGCCAGCTCACCGGCCCAGGGGGGAGAGACCCAGTACTTC.

CDR3 bases: TGTGCCAGCACCAGGGGACTAGCGGGGGGAGAGACCCAGTACTTC. Protein sequence: CASTRGLAGGETQYF. V is TRBV12-3 or TRBV12-4 and J is TRBJ2-5, with 15 bases matching TRBD2. V dropped 7 bases and J dropped 4; count of bases not matched to a gene: 4. CDR3 length: 15 amino acids.

This chain joins TRBV9 and TRBJ2-3; TRBD2 might be the D (6 bases). Trimming took off 0 bases at V and 4 bases at J, with 18 bases between the two ends. CDR1 is SGDLS and CDR2 is YYNGEE in the germline V gene. This CDR3 spans 17 amino acids. The CDR3 coding sequence is TGTGCCAGCAGCGTAGGAGGTGGAGGGAGGTATGCAGATACGCAGTATTTT. It encodes CASSVGGGGRYADTQYF.

The chain joins TRBV12-3 or TRBV12-4 to TRBJ1-3; 8 bases align to TRBD1. V lost 8 bases, J lost 0 bases, and 6 bases stayed unmatched. CDR3 length: 15 residues. CDR3 sequence reads: CASGDRRFSGNTIYF. Here the CDR3 DNA reads TGTGCCAGCGGGGACAGGCGCTTCTCTGGAAACACCATATATTTT.

This clonotype was counted a few times. For the CDR3, the DNA is TGTGCCAGCAGCGCCCCGGGACATCCAAACACCGGGGAGCTGTTTTTT. This sequence encodes CASSAPGHPNTGELFF. The V gene is TRBV7-2, the J gene TRBJ2-2; D is possibly TRBD1 (6 bases). The V and J ends lost 5 bases and 2 bases respectively, with 15 bases between them. Germline CDR1 reads SGHTA; CDR2 reads FQGNSA. The CDR3 is 16 residues long.